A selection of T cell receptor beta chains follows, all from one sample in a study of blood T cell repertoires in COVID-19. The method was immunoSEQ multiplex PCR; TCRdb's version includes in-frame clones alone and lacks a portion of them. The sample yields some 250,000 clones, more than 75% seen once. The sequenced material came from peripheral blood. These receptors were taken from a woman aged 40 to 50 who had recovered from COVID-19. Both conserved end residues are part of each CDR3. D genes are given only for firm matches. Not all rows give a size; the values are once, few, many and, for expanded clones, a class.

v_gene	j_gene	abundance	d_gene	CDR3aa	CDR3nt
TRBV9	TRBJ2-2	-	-	CASSVGGRVGTGELFF	TGTGCCAGCAGCGTAGGGGGCCGGGTGGGGACCGGGGAGCTGTTTTTT
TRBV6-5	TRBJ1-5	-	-	CASRREGRNQPQHF	TGTGCCAGCAGACGAGAGGGTCGCAATCAGCCCCAGCATTTT
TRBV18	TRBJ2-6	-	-	CASSPGGLGNVLTF	TGTGCCAGCTCACCCGGGGGTCTCGGCAACGTCCTGACTTTC
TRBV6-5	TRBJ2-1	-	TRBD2	CASSYSGLPGVEQFF	TGTGCCAGCAGTTACTCGGGACTACCGGGGGTTGAGCAGTTCTTC
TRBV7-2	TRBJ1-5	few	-	CASSLQGLGNQPQHF	TGTGCCAGCAGCTTACAGGGCCTGGGCAATCAGCCCCAGCATTTT
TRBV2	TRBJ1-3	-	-	CASSGVWQVGNTIYF	TGTGCCAGCAGTGGGGTCTGGCAGGTGGGAAACACCATATATTTT
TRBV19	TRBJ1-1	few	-	CASSNLGGWTEAFF	TGTGCCAGTAGTAACCTCGGGGGGTGGACTGAAGCTTTCTTT
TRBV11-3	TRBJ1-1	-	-	CASSPREAGPNTEAFF	TGTGCCAGCAGCCCCCGGGAGGCCGGGCCGAACACTGAAGCTTTCTTT
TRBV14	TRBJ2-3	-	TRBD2	CASSQRLAGTGTDTQYF	TGTGCCAGCAGCCAAAGACTAGCGGGAACCGGCACAGATACGCAGTATTTT
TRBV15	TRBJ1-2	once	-	CATSRDPFGGYTF	TGTGCCACCAGCAGAGATCCCTTCGGGGGCTACACCTTC
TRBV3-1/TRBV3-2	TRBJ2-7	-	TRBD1	CASSDRQGPTYEQYF	TGTGCCAGCAGCGACCGACAGGGCCCCACCTACGAGCAGTACTTC
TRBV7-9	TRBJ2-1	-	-	CASSEIADLEFF	TGTGCCAGCAGCGAAATAGCGGACCTCGAGTTCTTC
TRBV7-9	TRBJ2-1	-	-	CASSSRGAYNEQFF	TGTGCCAGCAGCTCGCGCGGGGCGTACAATGAGCAGTTCTTC
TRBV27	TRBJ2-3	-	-	CASRRGAGTDTQYF	TGTGCCAGCAGGCGGGGCGCGGGCACAGATACGCAGTATTTT
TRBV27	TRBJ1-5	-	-	CASSGVGAGDQPQHF	TGTGCCAGCAGTGGGGTCGGGGCGGGGGATCAGCCCCAGCATTTT
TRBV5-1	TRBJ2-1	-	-	CASSLAGLAGNEQFF	TGCGCCAGCAGCTTGGCCGGGCTAGCTGGCAATGAGCAGTTCTTC
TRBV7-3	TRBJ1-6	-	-	CASSAHGAYNSPLHF	TGTGCCAGCAGCGCCCACGGGGCCTATAATTCACCCCTCCACTTT
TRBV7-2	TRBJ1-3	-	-	CASSLPPGRGSSGNTIYF	TGTGCCAGCAGCTTACCCCCCGGGCGGGGGTCCTCTGGAAACACCATATATTTT